The sequence of this T cell receptor beta chain was determined in a study of CD8 T cells in ankylosing spondylitis listed by TCRdb under 2017. Background for the entire study: To find TCR variants linked to disease, the study profiled T cell receptor beta repertoires in ankylosing spondylitis patients and healthy donors. In total, the full study cohort was made up of about 99 healthy donors and 20 to 25 ankylosing spondylitis patients. Samples of peripheral blood were taken, and for ankylosing spondylitis patients, synovial fluid was collected as well.

Beyond this particular receptor, the publication reports: Some motif variants were previously reported in synovial fluid and blood of reactive arthritis patients, suggesting common disease-initiation mechanisms. According to the report, matched synovial fluid samples from ankylosing spondylitis patients were significantly enriched for the disease-linked clones. Blood from ankylosing spondylitis patients appeared to be characterized by a TCR beta motif made up of seven or eight highly homologous amino acid variants. A CD8+ phenotype was shown by the disease-linked clones, which were found at relatively low frequencies in peripheral blood.

This sample was sequenced with an Illumina HiSeq 2500. Quantitative 5'-RACE with molecular barcodes was used to prepare TCR beta libraries. As for the original processing: A new computational method based on a probabilistic model of VDJ rearrangement was used to identify disease-linked TCR variants. TCRdb reran the public reads through fastp at Q25 and MiXCR, keeping productive beta chains. Entries are consolidated by CDR3 protein sequence, retaining the most common genes and DNA. These V and J calls rely on TCRdb rather than the paper's analysis. The sample profile shows a few hundred thousand distinct CDR3 sequences; about a fifth of them were found once. Jointly, the top ten make up approximately 16% of the sample. This clonotype was found a few times. It lacks a known antigen. No base-level quality is on record; no much larger clone is a single base apart. Including the terminal cysteine and phenylalanine, the CDR3 comprises 15 residues. Kept here is only the CDR3 DNA, which spans 45 bases and is read in frame from base 1. The germline V and J ends show losses of 5 bases and 4 bases respectively, and no gene match explains 6 bases of the junction.

The sample comprised blood, either unsorted or a sorted T cell fraction (not recorded which). This chain is built from TRBV12-3 or TRBV12-4 and TRBJ2-1, with 9 junctional bases fitting TRBD2. This receptor was obtained from a male donor with ankylosing spondylitis. CDR3 reads: CASSTAGGGYNEQFF. The base sequence is TGTGCCAGCAGTACGGCGGGAGGGGGGTACAATGAGCAGTTCTTC.